A single sample gave rise to the 32 T cell receptor beta chains below, sequenced in a study of T cells in tuberculosis. Sorting used thawed, overnight-rested PBMC stained with anti-CD3, a viability dye and GMM-loaded CD1B tetramer. The lipid loaded on the CD1B tetramers was C32 glucose monomycolate from Rhodococcus equi. Sequencing used immunoSEQ multiplex PCR; TCRdb keeps in-frame clones, though not all of them. The sample shows approximately 59,000 clones, 65% to 90% of them seen only once. The sequencing input was CD1b-GMM tetramer-negative cells sorted from PBMCs. These receptors originate from an adult woman with latent tuberculosis.

The chain carries TRBV7-6 and TRBJ2-2, with 9 bases identical to TRBD1. The CDR3 covers 18 residues. Trimming removed 5 bases from V and 5 bases from J; junction bases left unmatched: 15. Germline lookup yields CDR1 SGHVS and CDR2 FNYEAQ. CDR3 residues: CASSPRAPGQGGTGELFF. The CDR3 region has the DNA TGTGCCAGCAGCCCGAGAGCCCCGGGACAGGGCGGAACCGGGGAGCTGTTTTTT.

V gene TRBV7-7 combines with J gene TRBJ2-1, with D perhaps matching TRBD2 (6 bases). Germline CDR1 and CDR2: SSHAT and FNYEAQ (reference sequence). The CDR3 is 13 amino acids. The ends were cut back, 4 bases at V and 8 bases at J, with 12 bases in the middle. This CDR3 reads CASSSPLAYEQFF. CDR3 DNA: TGTGCCAGCAGCTCGCCACTAGCATATGAGCAGTTCTTC.

V gene TRBV9 combines with J gene TRBJ1-2; D perhaps matches TRBD1 (6 bases). From germline, CDR1 is SGDLS and CDR2 YYNGEE. Trimming stripped 2 bases from V and 6 bases from J, with 8 bases between. The CDR3 has 12 residues. This chain's CDR3 is CASSVPGDGYTF. The CDR3, as DNA: TGTGCCAGCAGCGTCCCAGGGGATGGCTACACCTTC.

This clone has just a few counts. The V gene is TRBV13, the J gene TRBJ2-1; TRBD2 might be the D (6 bases). Germline assignment: CDR1 PRHDT and CDR2 FYEKMQ (reference sequence). The CDR3 has 15 amino acids. V lost 4 bases to trimming and J lost 7 bases, with 17 bases between them. CDR3 loop: CASSSLRLVANEQFF. The CDR3 DNA sequence: TGTGCCAGCAGCTCACTAAGACTAGTAGCTAATGAGCAGTTCTTC.

The chain combines TRBV6-6 with TRBJ1-2; 10 bases fit TRBD1. The CDR3 extends over 14 amino acids. Germline V gives CDR1 MNHNY, CDR2 SVGAGI (reference sequence). After removal of 5 bases from V and 5 bases from J, the junction contained 5 bases not matched to a gene. The CDR3, as DNA: TGTGCCAGCAGTATTGGACAGGGGGTATATGGCTACACCTTC. Its protein product is CASSIGQGVYGYTF.

This clone was detected once. The chain combines TRBV18 with TRBJ2-5; possible D gene TRBD1, 6 bases. The end of the DNA is better explained by TRBJ2-7, so the J call may be wrong. CDR3 length equals 15 residues. Germline V gene sequence: CDR1 KGHSH, CDR2 LQKENI. CDR3 nucleotides: TGTGCCAGCTCACCACCGGAGACACAGGGCTACGAGCAGTACTTC. Translation: CASSPPETQGYEQYF.

The chain couples TRBV7-3 to TRBJ2-1; 12 nucleotides align to TRBD2. This CDR3 is 15 amino acids long. From germline, CDR1 is SGHTA and CDR2 FQGTGA. J gave up 7 bases and V 4 bases, and 5 bases lay outside the gene matches. CDR3 sequence: CASSYRLAGANEQFF. The CDR3 DNA follows: TGTGCCAGCAGCTACCGACTAGCGGGAGCAAATGAGCAGTTCTTC.

The CDR3 region is CASRGGQYYGYTF. The CDR3 nucleotides read TGTGCCAGCAGGGGGGGACAGTACTATGGCTACACCTTC. V usage is TRBV28 and J usage is TRBJ1-2; TRBD1 agrees at 7 bases. Germline trimming cut 6 bases from V and 3 bases from J; bases unmatched to any gene: 4. The CDR3 totals 13 residues. Germline CDR1 MDHEN, CDR2 SYDVKM.

The chain uses TRBV6-4 and TRBJ2-2, with D possibly being TRBD1 (5 bases). Trimming left V 6 bases short and J 1 base short, with 9 bases between. The CDR3 spans 14 residues. Germline CDR1 MRHNA, CDR2 SNTAGT. The chain's CDR3 is CASRERGNTGELFF. For the CDR3, the DNA is TGTGCCAGCAGAGAAAGGGGGAACACCGGGGAGCTGTTTTTT.

On this clone: One end of the junction varies from germline; a read error may be responsible. V gene TRBV30 combines with J gene TRBJ2-7; D unresolved. This CDR3 comprises 11 residues. Germline CDR1 and CDR2: GTSNPN and SVGIG (reference sequence). CDR3 sequence (DNA): TGTGCCTGGAGTGTATTGGGCAGGATAACCTTC. Translated, it gives CAWSVLGRITF.

The J gene is TRBJ1-1, the V gene TRBV2, with 7 bases that match TRBD1. The CDR3 extends over 15 amino acids. Per the germline V gene, CDR1 is SNHLY and CDR2 is FYNNEI. V dropped 7 bases and J dropped 1; count of bases not matched to a gene: 9. The CDR3 spells CASKREGAGNTEAFF. CDR3 DNA: TGTGCCAGCAAGAGAGAGGGGGCAGGGAACACTGAAGCTTTCTTT.

This clone was seen a handful of times. The chain employs TRBV4-1 and TRBJ2-5; a possible D gene is TRBD2 (6 bases). The CDR3 length is 13 residues. Deletions cut 4 bases from V and 5 bases from J, with 11 bases between. The germline gives CDR1 MGHRA, CDR2 YSYEKL. The CDR3 DNA sequence: TGCGCCAGCAGCCCCTGGGCGGGGGAGACCCAGTACTTC. Its protein product is CASSPWAGETQYF.

The chain joins TRBV6-4 to TRBJ2-3, with TRBD2 matching over 10 bases. Unmatched junction bases numbered 6, after V lost 8 bases and J lost 4 bases. Germline V gene lookup returns CDR1 MRHNA and CDR2 SNTAGT. The CDR3 has 14 amino acids. The CDR3 here is CASSPSGSADTQYF. The CDR3 nucleotides read TGTGCCAGCTCCCCTAGCGGGAGTGCAGATACGCAGTATTTT.

This CDR3 is CASSLRQSNQPQHF. The CDR3 DNA is TGTGCCAGCAGCCTTCGACAGAGCAATCAGCCCCAGCATTTT. The V and J genes are TRBV7-2 and TRBJ1-5, with D possibly being TRBD1 (5 bases). The length of the CDR3 is 14 residues. V lost 5 bases and J 1 base, leaving 9 bases between the germline ends. The germline gives CDR1 SGHTA, CDR2 FQGNSA. Using reference TRBV7-2 and TRBJ1-5 for the parts outside the CDR3, the full variable domain is GAGVSQSPSNKVTEKGKDVELRCDPISGHTALYWYRQSLGQGLEFLIYFQGNSAPDKSGLPSDRFSAERTGGSVSTLTIQRTQQEDSAVYLCASSLRQSNQPQHFGDGTRLSIL.

In its sample, this clone was seen once. The chain couples TRBV6-1 to TRBJ2-7; D possibly corresponds to TRBD1 (5 bases). Germline assignment: CDR1 MNHNS and CDR2 SASEGT. The CDR3 spans 12 residues. Trimming removed 7 bases at V and 3 bases at J, with 10 bases between. The CDR3 region is CASTPQGYEQYF. Here the CDR3 DNA reads TGTGCCAGCACCCCCCAGGGCTACGAGCAGTACTTC.

The chain carries TRBV13 and TRBJ1-1, with 8 bases aligning to TRBD1. The CDR3 consists of 15 residues. Germline V gives CDR1 PRHDT, CDR2 FYEKMQ (reference sequence). The junction had 13 bases not matched to a gene; V was cut back by 5 bases and J by 8 bases. The CDR3 DNA reads TGTGCCAGCAGCCATAAGGACAGGGCTGGGAGGGAAGCTTTCTTT. As protein: CASSHKDRAGREAFF.

The chain carries TRBV27 and TRBJ2-1, with 10 bases matching TRBD1. The length of the CDR3 is 15 residues. The J segment lost 9 bases and the V segment lost 6 bases, leaving 11 bases of the junction unmatched. Germline CDR1 is MNHEY and CDR2 is SMNVEV (reference sequence). The DNA for the CDR3 is TGTGCCAGCAGGGCCGGGACAGGGGCTTCGGGTGAGCAGTTCTTC. This translates into CASRAGTGASGEQFF.

V gene TRBV11-3 combines with J gene TRBJ2-7; 12 bases line up with TRBD1. This CDR3 comprises 17 residues. Per germline, CDR1 SGHNT and CDR2 YENEEA. V gave up 7 bases and J gave up 1 base; unmatched junction bases: 11. CDR3 loop: CASTAGTGGSFSYEQYF. CDR3 DNA: TGTGCCAGCACCGCCGGGACAGGGGGCTCTTTTTCCTACGAGCAGTACTTC.

The chain recombines TRBV9 with TRBJ2-2, with 8 bases identical to TRBD1. Trimming at V came to 0 bases and at J to 5 bases, leaving 6 bases not matched to a gene. This CDR3 is 16 amino acids long. CDR1 is SGDLS, CDR2 YYNGEE, per germline. CDR3 in DNA: TGTGCCAGCAGCGTAGCACAGGGGGTAGCAACCGGGGAGCTGTTTTTT. Translated, it gives CASSVAQGVATGELFF.

The chain links TRBV29-1 to TRBJ2-1; 10 bases are a match to TRBD2. Germline CDR1 and CDR2: SQVTM and ANQGSEA. The CDR3 has 12 amino acids. J was trimmed by 10 bases and V by 3 bases; bases with no gene match: 3. CDR3 DNA sequence: TGCAGCGTTGACGCTAGCGGGGGCGAGCAGTTCTTC. Translated, it gives CSVDASGGEQFF.

The rearrangement joins TRBV27 to TRBJ2-4; TRBD1 matches 7 bases. Looked up from germline, CDR1 is MNHEY and CDR2 is SMNVEV (reference sequence). The CDR3 is 17 amino acids. Trimming removed 5 bases from V and 4 bases from J; junction bases left unmatched: 14. CDR3 coding DNA: TGTGCCAGCAGTCCATCGTCAAGGACAGGTCTAAAAAACATTCAGTACTTC. Translating gives CASSPSSRTGLKNIQYF.

This clone was counted between two and nine times. V and J are TRBV15 and TRBJ1-1; no reliable D call. The CDR3 runs to 14 residues. Germline V lookup: CDR1 LNHNV, CDR2 YYDKDF (reference sequence). Trimming took 5 bases from V and 1 from J, leaving 11 bases between them. This CDR3 reads CATSVGSWNTEAFF. The CDR3 DNA follows: TGTGCCACCAGCGTCGGGTCCTGGAACACTGAAGCTTTCTTT.

The chain employs TRBV7-9 and TRBJ2-1; 8 bases align to TRBD2. CDR1 and CDR2 (germline): SEHNR, FQNEAQ (reference sequence). Germline trimming cut 1 base from V and 6 bases from J; bases unmatched to any gene: 8. CDR3 length: 16 amino acids. This CDR3 reads CASSLGLAGKLNEQFF. DNA of the CDR3: TGTGCCAGCAGCTTAGGTCTAGCGGGTAAACTCAATGAGCAGTTCTTC. Full variable domain (outside the CDR3, taken from reference TRBV7-9 and TRBJ2-1): DTGVSQNPRHKITKRGQNVTFRCDPISEHNRLYWYRQTLGQGPEFLTYFQNEAQLEKSRLLSDRFSAERPKGSFSTLEIQRTEQGDSAMYLCASSLGLAGKLNEQFFGPGTRLTVL.

This clone was counted between two and nine times. The DNA for the CDR3 is TGTGCCAGCAGCTTATGGGGAGCGGGAGGGAACGCAGATACGCAGTATTTT. It codes for CASSLWGAGGNADTQYF. The chain links TRBV11-1 to TRBJ2-3, with 10 bases fitting TRBD2. The trim removed 2 bases at V and 4 bases at J, leaving 9 bases unmatched. This CDR3 has 17 residues. The germline gives CDR1 SGHAT, CDR2 FQDESV (reference sequence). Using reference TRBV11-1 and TRBJ2-3 for the parts outside the CDR3, the full variable domain is EAEVAQSPRYKITEKSQAVAFWCDPISGHATLYWYRQILGQGPELLVQFQDESVVDDSQLPKDRFSAERLKGVDSTLKIQPAELGDSAMYLCASSLWGAGGNADTQYFGPGTRLTVL.

The V and J genes are TRBV7-9 and TRBJ2-7; 10 bases match TRBD2. Trimming took 3 bases from V and 2 from J; bases not matched to a gene: 1. Per germline, CDR1 SEHNR and CDR2 FQNEAQ (reference sequence). The CDR3 is 14 amino acids. The CDR3 region has the DNA TGTGCCAGCAGCTTTGGACTAGCGGCCTACGAGCAGTACTTC. It specifies CASSFGLAAYEQYF. Combining the CDR3 with reference TRBV7-9 and TRBJ2-7 gives the whole variable domain DTGVSQNPRHKITKRGQNVTFRCDPISEHNRLYWYRQTLGQGPEFLTYFQNEAQLEKSRLLSDRFSAERPKGSFSTLEIQRTEQGDSAMYLCASSFGLAAYEQYFGPGTRLTVT.

The chain is built from TRBV28 and TRBJ2-1; 12 bases match TRBD2. V shed 6 bases, J shed 2 bases, and the junction held 5 bases outside the gene matches. The CDR3 spans 16 residues. CDR1 MDHEN and CDR2 SYDVKM come from the germline V gene. CDR3 coding DNA: TGTGCCAGCAGGTCGGGACTAGCGGGCCCCTACAATGAGCAGTTCTTC. Protein product: CASRSGLAGPYNEQFF.

The J gene is TRBJ2-7, the V gene TRBV12-5; 7 nucleotides agree with TRBD1. Germline V gives CDR1 LGHNT, CDR2 FRNRAP. V was pared by 4 bases and J by 7 bases, with 4 bases of the junction left unmatched. This CDR3 spans 12 amino acids. The CDR3 coding sequence is TGTGCTAGTGGTTCGACAGGGCCGGAGCAGTACTTC. Translating it yields CASGSTGPEQYF.

The J gene is TRBJ2-5, the V gene TRBV27; 8 bases match TRBD1. The last part of the DNA fits TRBJ2-7 better; the J call may be wrong. The CDR3 has 13 residues. Germline loops: CDR1 MNHEY, CDR2 SMNVEV (reference sequence). CDR3: CASSFGQGYEQYF. CDR3 nucleotides: TGTGCCAGCAGTTTTGGACAGGGCTACGAGCAGTACTTC.

The CDR3 spells CASSLELAKTDTQYF. CDR3 DNA sequence: TGCGCCAGCAGCTTGGAACTAGCGAAGACAGATACGCAGTATTTT. The chain has TRBV5-1 and TRBJ2-3; TRBD2 aligns across 7 bases. Losses at the gene ends were 0 bases for V and 3 bases for J; bases not matched to a gene: 4. The germline CDR1 and CDR2 sequences are SGHRS and YFSETQ. The CDR3 runs to 15 residues. Using reference TRBV5-1 and TRBJ2-3 for the parts outside the CDR3, the full variable domain is KAGVTQTPRYLIKTRGQQVTLSCSPISGHRSVSWYQQTPGQGLQFLFEYFSETQRNKGNFPGRFSGRQFSNSRSEMNVSTLELGDSALYLCASSLELAKTDTQYFGPGTRLTVL.

Here the CDR3 reads CATSRVTGGGYEQYF. The CDR3 DNA sequence: TGTGCCACCAGCAGAGTAACAGGGGGGGGGTACGAGCAGTACTTC. The rearrangement joins TRBV15 to TRBJ2-7; tentative D call: TRBD1 (8 bases). The CDR3 length is 15 residues. The germline CDR1 and CDR2 sequences are LNHNV and YYDKDF (reference sequence). Trimming cost V 1 base and J 4 bases, with 14 bases left between them. Combining the CDR3 with reference TRBV15 and TRBJ2-7 gives the whole variable domain DAMVIQNPRYQVTQFGKPVTLSCSQTLNHNVMYWYQQKSSQAPKLLFHYYDKDFNNEADTPDNFQSRRPNTSFCFLDIRSPGLGDTAMYLCATSRVTGGGYEQYFGPGTRLTVT.

J is TRBJ2-3 and V is TRBV10-2; 11 bases align to TRBD2. The CDR3 covers 14 residues. Per the germline V gene, CDR1 is WSHSY and CDR2 is SAAADI. J was trimmed by 5 bases and V by 4 bases; bases with no gene match: 2. CDR3 sequence: CASSGLAGGDTQYF. CDR3 nucleotides: TGCGCCAGCAGTGGGCTAGCGGGAGGAGATACGCAGTATTTT.

This clone is judged medium-sized. The chain employs TRBV19 and TRBJ2-7; D is uncertain. Germline-derived CDR1 and CDR2 are LNHDA and SQIVND (reference sequence). Trimming left V 0 bases short and J 0 bases short, with 9 bases between. The CDR3 is made up of 15 amino acids. CDR3 amino acids: CASSIDLGNSYEQYF. The CDR3 nucleotides read TGTGCCAGTAGTATAGATCTGGGCAACTCCTACGAGCAGTACTTC.